A single sample gave rise to the 8 T cell receptor beta chains below, sequenced in a study of glioma-infiltrating T cells. Using RNA template, CDR3s of TCR alpha and beta were amplified with iRepertoire arm-PCR. TCRdb ran MiXCR on the multiplex PCR reads and lists one entry per CDR3 protein. The sample has roughly 100,000 distinct CDR3 sequences, 25% to 35% seen once. Specimen: glioma tissue, nonneoplastic brain tissue, or PBMCs (not recorded which). Every receptor here comes from a human donor with low-grade glioma or glioblastoma, undergoing nonglioma brain surgery, or in good health (not recorded which).

The chain employs TRBV29-1 and TRBJ2-5; D is uncertain. Trimming stripped 4 bases from V and 3 bases from J, with 9 bases between. The CDR3 has 12 amino acids. CDR1 is SQVTM and CDR2 is ANQGSEA in the germline V gene. CDR3 DNA: TGCAGCGTTGTGTACAGCGAAGAGACCCAGTACTTC. It specifies CSVVYSEETQYF.

This clonotype was counted ten times or more. The chain employs TRBV20-1 and TRBJ2-5; TRBD2 is a possible D gene (5 bases). Germline V gene sequence: CDR1 DFQATT, CDR2 SNEGSKA (reference sequence). CDR3 length: 13 amino acids. Trimming removed 3 bases at V and 4 bases at J, with 12 bases between. This chain's CDR3 is CSASETNAETQYF. The CDR3, as DNA: TGCAGTGCTAGTGAGACTAACGCAGAGACCCAGTACTTC.

Ten or more counts support this clonotype. This CDR3 reads CSAHRVTEAFF. CDR3 in DNA: TGCAGTGCTCACAGGGTCACTGAAGCTTTCTTT. The chain joins TRBV20-1 to TRBJ1-1; TRBD1 is a possible D gene (6 bases). This CDR3 comprises 11 residues. V was shortened by 5 bases and J by 4 bases, with 8 bases between the two germline ends. Germline-derived CDR1 and CDR2 are DFQATT and SNEGSKA (reference sequence).

This clonotype was seen at least ten times. The V gene is TRBV6-6, the J gene TRBJ2-7; D is undetermined. V shed 2 bases and J shed 9 bases, with 14 bases lying between them. Germline V gives CDR1 MNHNY, CDR2 SVGAGI (reference sequence). The CDR3 spans 13 residues. CDR3 nucleotides: TGTGCCAGCAGTTACGGAATAGGATCGGGGCAGTACTTC. Protein sequence: CASSYGIGSGQYF.

In the case of this clonotype: The junction does not match germline at one end; this may be a read error. V is TRBV6-6 and J is TRBJ1-6; D gene uncertain. CDR1 is MNHNY, CDR2 SVGAGI, per germline (reference sequence). CDR3 length equals 15 residues. The CDR3: CASRGTVGEGSRLHF. CDR3 sequence (DNA): TGTGCCAGCAGGGGAACAGTGGGCGAAGGATCACGCCTCCACTTT.

V gene TRBV11-2 combines with J gene TRBJ1-3; 10 bases map to TRBD1. This CDR3 region has 16 residues. After removal of 5 bases from V and 4 bases from J, the junction contained 8 bases not matched to a gene. Germline V gene data show CDR1 as SGHAT and CDR2 as FQNNGV. The CDR3 DNA reads as TGTGCCAGCAGCCCACGACAGGGGGCGTGGGGAAACACCATATATTTT. Translation gives CASSPRQGAWGNTIYF.

As to this clonotype: The CDR3 does not end in the conserved phenylalanine or tryptophan, so this is likely a read error. The rearrangement uses TRBV5-6 and TRBJ1-1; D is possibly TRBD1 (6 bases). Germline CDR1 reads SGHDT; CDR2 reads YYEEEE. The CDR3 runs to 14 residues. V lost 4 bases and J 5 bases, leaving 15 bases between the germline ends. The CDR3 DNA sequence: TGTGCCAGCAGCCCGCCGGGGGCACGGACTGAAGCTTTCTAT. Translation: CASSPPGARTEAFY.

This clonotype has at least ten counts. The chain recombines TRBV20-1 with TRBJ1-6; 9 bases line up with TRBD1. The CDR3 spans 14 residues. Germline assignment: CDR1 DFQATT and CDR2 SNEGSKA (reference sequence). The junction had 10 bases not matched to a gene; V was cut back by 5 bases and J by 11 bases. The chain's CDR3 is CSAGTGGGSAPLHF. The CDR3 DNA follows: TGCAGTGCTGGTACAGGGGGCGGCTCGGCACCCCTCCACTTT.